This T cell receptor (beta chain) was retrieved from a study of T cell repertoires in cytomegalovirus infection (dated by TCRdb to the late 2010s). In the study overall: Alongside well-studied HLA-B-restricted epitopes, the peptide stimulations were aimed at recently identified HLA-C-restricted CMV epitopes, whose presentation resists viral immunomodulation. Donor HLA type was relevant to the analysis, because carriage of CMV infection together with the matching HLA type was indicated by public TCR beta signatures.

Beyond this particular receptor, the publication reports: The ex vivo response was dominated by HLA-C-restricted CMV-specific TCR beta clonotypes, and the single most frequent clonotype in two of eight donors was supplied by these HLA-C-restricted clonotypes. Carriers of CMV infection plus the relevant HLA type were discriminated by the cumulative frequency of public TCR beta family members in the study cohort and in an independent 352-donor cohort.

In light of the paper, this sample's treatment or condition label describes: in vitro stimulation with specific CMV peptide epitopes to enrich CMV-specific T cells. Sequenced using an Illumina HiSeq 1500. TCRdb trimmed the raw reads at Q25, called clones with MiXCR and kept productive beta chains. All rows with the same CDR3 protein become a single entry with the most common DNA and genes. The sample table holds under 850,000 distinct CDR3 sequences, of which roughly 30% were seen once. The top ten constitute approximately 18% of the sample. Its CDR3 holds 15 amino acids, cysteine through phenylalanine. Of the read, only the CDR3 DNA is kept; its 45 bases are in frame from base 1. Trimming takes 0 bases off V and 8 bases off J; junction bases not matched to a gene: 10. From the germline V gene (reference sequence), CDR1 is SGHNT and CDR2 is YYREEE. Remarks on this clonotype: Its antigen remains unidentified. No much larger clonotype is one base removed from it; base qualities were not supplied.

The sample was cultured PBMCs, taken from culture after CMV antigen stimulation. The V and J genes are TRBV5-4 and TRBJ1-2; a stretch of 7 junction bases matches TRBD1. This clonotype originated in a human donor in good health (CMV status not recorded). Some clones in this sample may be carry-over from other donors' samples. At the DNA level, the sequence is TGTGCCAGCAGCTTGGCCGCAGGGGGGGGGTACGGCTACACCTTC. Its product reads: CASSLAAGGGYGYTF.